Below, 29 T cell receptor beta chains from the same sample are listed, as sequenced in a study of cytomegalovirus exposure and HLA in healthy donors. PCR used 60 Vbeta primers and 13 Jbeta primers. Profiling relied on immunoSEQ multiplex PCR, and the TCRdb table lists in-frame clones only, not all of them. The sample carries about 180,000 clones, over 60% recorded once. Sequenced material: PBMCs. These TCRs come from a man in his forties or fifties in good health and CMV-seronegative.

The rearrangement uses TRBV7-9 and TRBJ1-6; D unclear. Germline CDR1 and CDR2: SEHNR and FQNEAQ (reference sequence). With 1 base removed from V and 9 bases from J, the gap between germline ends came to 4 bases. This CDR3 is 12 amino acids long. The CDR3 DNA is TGTGCCAGCAGCTTAGGGAGTTCACCCCTCCACTTT. This gives the protein CASSLGSSPLHF.

The gene calls are TRBV19 and TRBJ2-7, with 12 positions matching TRBD2. The V gene's germline CDR1 is LNHDA and CDR2 SQIVND (reference sequence). This CDR3 contains 13 residues. After removal of 5 bases from V and 5 bases from J, the junction contained 1 base not matched to a gene. For the CDR3, the DNA is TGTGCCAGTAGTGGACTAGCGGGAAACGAGCAGTACTTC. This sequence encodes CASSGLAGNEQYF.

The V gene is TRBV21-1, the J gene TRBJ2-5; no DNA check was done on the table's D call, TRBD1. The J call could be wrong; TRBJ2-7 is a better fit for the DNA end. TRBV21-1 is a known pseudogene. The CDR3 covers 13 residues. CDR3 sequence reads: CASSGGRSYEQYF. For the CDR3, the DNA is TGTGCCTCCTCAGGGGGTCGGTCCTACGAGCAGTACTTC.

This clone was counted between two and nine times. The chain links TRBV18 to TRBJ1-5, with D unresolved. The V and J ends lost 5 bases and 0 bases respectively, with 11 bases between them. This CDR3 is 15 amino acids long. Germline lookup yields CDR1 KGHSH and CDR2 LQKENI. The CDR3 nucleotides read TGTGCCAGCTCATCGTCCGCGAATAGCAATCAGCCCCAGCATTTT. It specifies CASSSSANSNQPQHF. Supplemented by reference TRBV18 and TRBJ1-5, the full variable domain reads NAGVMQNPRHLVRRRGQEARLRCSPMKGHSHVYWYRQLPEEGLKFMVYLQKENIIDESGMPKERFSAEFPKEGPSILRIQQVVRGDSAAYFCASSSSANSNQPQHFGDGTRLSIL.

The chain employs TRBV29-1 and TRBJ1-2; D perhaps matches TRBD1 (6 bases). Per the germline V gene, CDR1 is SQVTM and CDR2 is ANQGSEA. V was pared by 6 bases and J by 8 bases, with 13 bases between. The CDR3 extends over 11 amino acids. As DNA, the CDR3 is TGCAGCGTAACAGGGTTTCAAGGCTACACCTTC. Translating it yields CSVTGFQGYTF.

The chain carries TRBV7-8 and TRBJ1-1, with D perhaps TRBD1 (5 bases). V lost 1 base and J lost 8, with 8 bases in between. Germline V lookup: CDR1 SGHVS, CDR2 FQNEAQ. The CDR3 loop spans 12 amino acids. The CDR3 DNA sequence: TGTGCCAGCAGCTTAGGAACAGGAGAAGCTTTCTTT. Protein: CASSLGTGEAFF.

A single count supports this clone. This rearrangement joins TRBV27 to TRBJ1-1; TRBD1 is a possible D gene (5 bases). CDR3 length: 14 residues. CDR1 and CDR2 (germline): MNHEY, SMNVEV (reference sequence). V lost 5 bases, J lost 1 base, and 11 bases lay in between. DNA of the CDR3: TGTGCCAGCAGTGAAACAGGAACGAACACTGAAGCTTTCTTT. Translation: CASSETGTNTEAFF.

This clone was detected only a few times. The gene calls are TRBV7-7 and TRBJ2-1, with D possibly matching TRBD1 (6 bases). In germline, CDR1 is SSHAT, CDR2 FNYEAQ (reference sequence). V was shortened by 5 bases and J by 9 bases, with 14 bases between the two germline ends. The CDR3 runs 13 residues. The CDR3 DNA reads TGTGCCAGCAGCGTACAGGGAAATACTGAGCAGTTCTTC. Its protein is CASSVQGNTEQFF.

The rearrangement joins TRBV18 to TRBJ1-1; the match to TRBD1 covers 7 bases. In germline, CDR1 is KGHSH, CDR2 LQKENI. With 4 bases clipped from V and 3 bases from J, the junction kept 8 bases outside the gene matches. CDR3 length: 15 amino acids. The CDR3 DNA follows: TGTGCCAGCTCACGATCGACAGGGTTCGACACTGAAGCTTTCTTT. As protein: CASSRSTGFDTEAFF.

The CDR3 DNA reads TGTGCCAGCAGCGATACTAGCGGGAGTGGGGATGAGCAGTTCTTC. Residues: CASSDTSGSGDEQFF. The rearrangement joins TRBV9 to TRBJ2-1, with 11 bases matching TRBD2. This CDR3 comprises 15 residues. Looked up from germline, CDR1 is SGDLS and CDR2 is YYNGEE. V lost 3 bases and J lost 8; bases outside the gene matches: 7.

This clone was recorded only once. The chain has TRBV5-1 and TRBJ2-1; D perhaps matches TRBD2 (5 bases). CDR1 and CDR2 from the germline V gene are SGHRS and YFSETQ. This CDR3 is 16 amino acids long. V was shortened by 0 bases and J by 0 bases, with 10 bases between the two germline ends. The CDR3 loop reads CASSLASGNSYNEQFF. The CDR3 DNA reads as TGCGCCAGCAGCTTGGCGAGCGGAAACTCCTACAATGAGCAGTTCTTC.

CDR3 in amino acids: CASSAGQANNEQFF. The CDR3 coding sequence is TGCGCCAGCAGCGCGGGACAGGCGAACAATGAGCAGTTCTTC. This chain connects TRBV5-1 to TRBJ2-1, with 8 bases fitting TRBD1. J lost 5 bases, V lost 4 bases, and 5 bases had no gene match. CDR1 is SGHRS, CDR2 YFSETQ, per germline. The CDR3 is made up of 14 amino acids. Based on the CDR3 plus reference TRBV5-1 and TRBJ2-1, the full variable domain is KAGVTQTPRYLIKTRGQQVTLSCSPISGHRSVSWYQQTPGQGLQFLFEYFSETQRNKGNFPGRFSGRQFSNSRSEMNVSTLELGDSALYLCASSAGQANNEQFFGPGTRLTVL.

The V gene is TRBV4-3, the J gene TRBJ1-6; 7 nucleotides agree with TRBD1. CDR1 LGHNA and CDR2 YSLEER come from the germline V gene. Germline trimming cut 1 base from V and 7 bases from J; bases unmatched to any gene: 7. This CDR3 has 16 residues. The chain's CDR3 is CASSQGNRGNNSPLHF. The CDR3, as DNA: TGCGCCAGCAGCCAAGGGAACAGGGGTAACAATTCACCCCTCCACTTT.

The chain has TRBV19 and TRBJ2-3, with TRBD2 matching over 7 bases. The CDR3 runs to 15 residues. Germline loops: CDR1 LNHDA, CDR2 SQIVND (reference sequence). J gave up 2 bases and V 1 base, and 3 bases lay outside the gene matches. DNA for the CDR3: TGTGCCAGTAGTATAGGGGGGGGATCCACAGATACGCAGTATTTT. This sequence encodes CASSIGGGSTDTQYF.

The gene calls are TRBV5-1 and TRBJ2-5; 7 nucleotides agree with TRBD2. The better agreement between TRBJ2-7 and the DNA end casts doubt on the J call. This CDR3 is 14 amino acids long. Germline CDR1 reads SGHRS; CDR2 reads YFSETQ. Here the CDR3 DNA reads TGCGCCAGCAGCCCGCGGGGGATGACCTACGAGCAGTACTTC. It encodes CASSPRGMTYEQYF.

This clone appeared a few times. The rearrangement uses TRBV5-4 and TRBJ2-5, with 8 bases lining up with TRBD2. Germline CDR1 reads SGHNT; CDR2 reads YYREEE (reference sequence). The CDR3 runs to 16 residues. The junction had 9 bases not matched to a gene; V was cut back by 4 bases and J by 1 base. The CDR3 region has the DNA TGTGCCAGCAGCCCCGGGGTAGCGGGGATCCAAGAGACCCAGTACTTC. It codes for CASSPGVAGIQETQYF.

This clone was seen more than once but under ten times. The V call is TRBV11-3, the J call TRBJ2-7; 10 nucleotides agree with TRBD1. The CDR3 sequence is 14 residues long. The trim removed 5 bases at V and 7 bases at J, leaving 8 bases unmatched. Germline V CDR1 and CDR2: SGHNT, YENEEA. The CDR3 reads CASSPRQGAKEQYF. CDR3 DNA: TGTGCCAGCAGCCCGCGACAGGGGGCGAAGGAGCAGTACTTC.

This clone appeared a few times. The rearrangement joins TRBV4-3 to TRBJ2-1; 8 nucleotides agree with TRBD1. V was pared by 1 base and J by 9 bases, with 2 bases of the junction left unmatched. Germline CDR1 is LGHNA and CDR2 is YSLEER. This CDR3 has 13 amino acids. The CDR3 sequence is CASSQARGPEQFF. CDR3 in DNA: TGCGCCAGCAGCCAAGCCAGGGGGCCTGAGCAGTTCTTC.

CDR3 sequence: CASSLGTAANSLRVQYF. For the CDR3, the DNA is TGTGCCAGCAGCTTGGGGACAGCCGCGAACTCCCTACGAGTGCAGTACTTC. The chain couples TRBV5-4 to TRBJ2-7; possibly TRBD1 for D (6 bases). The CDR3 length is 17 residues. CDR1 is SGHNT and CDR2 is YYREEE in the germline V gene (reference sequence). The V gene lost 0 bases and the J gene lost 9 bases, with 25 bases spanning the gap.

The V gene is TRBV2, the J gene TRBJ2-1; 9 nucleotides match TRBD2. V dropped 4 bases and J dropped 5; count of bases not matched to a gene: 3. The CDR3 sequence is 14 residues long. Germline CDR1 SNHLY, CDR2 FYNNEI. CDR3 residues: CASSVWTSDNEQFF. The CDR3 bases are TGTGCCAGCAGTGTTTGGACTAGCGACAATGAGCAGTTCTTC. Full variable domain (remainder filled in from reference TRBV2 and TRBJ2-1): EPEVTQTPSHQVTQMGQEVILRCVPISNHLYFYWYRQILGQKVEFLVSFYNNEISEKSEIFDDQFSVERPDGSNFTLKIRSTKLEDSAMYFCASSVWTSDNEQFFGPGTRLTVL.

V usage is TRBV5-1 and J usage is TRBJ2-2; D uncertain. CDR3 length: 15 residues. The ends were cut back, 2 bases at V and 6 bases at J, with 14 bases in the middle. Germline CDR1 is SGHRS and CDR2 is YFSETQ. In DNA form, the CDR3 reads TGCGCCAGCAGCTTAGGCCGGAGTCGAGCCGGGGAGCTGTTTTTT. This sequence encodes CASSLGRSRAGELFF.

In its sample, this clone was seen once. The chain employs TRBV10-2 and TRBJ2-1; 12 nucleotides line up with TRBD2. The length of the CDR3 is 17 residues. The junction had 7 bases not matched to a gene; V was cut back by 0 bases and J by 7 bases. From germline, CDR1 is WSHSY and CDR2 SAAADI. The CDR3 reads CASSESRLAGASNEQFF. CDR3 DNA: TGCGCCAGCAGTGAGTCTCGACTAGCGGGGGCATCGAATGAGCAGTTCTTC.

This clone was picked up one time. The chain uses TRBV5-1 and TRBJ1-3; 8 bases align to TRBD1. From germline, CDR1 is SGHRS and CDR2 YFSETQ. This CDR3 has 16 residues. V lost 4 bases and J lost 5; bases outside the gene matches: 11. CDR3 protein: CASSLGGTGDRNTIYF. CDR3 coding DNA: TGCGCCAGCAGCCTGGGCGGGACAGGCGACCGAAACACCATATATTTT.

V usage is TRBV9 and J usage is TRBJ2-7, with 7 bases lining up with TRBD2. CDR3 length: 14 residues. V was clipped by 3 bases and J by 0 bases; unmatched bases: 3. The germline CDR1 and CDR2 sequences are SGDLS and YYNGEE. CDR3 loop: CASSGGGSSYEQYF. As DNA, the CDR3 is TGTGCCAGCAGCGGGGGGGGAAGCTCCTACGAGCAGTACTTC.

The chain recombines TRBV9 with TRBJ2-5; 14 bases map to TRBD2. Germline V CDR1 and CDR2: SGDLS, YYNGEE. V trimming: 0 bases; J trimming: 1 base; junction bases outside the gene matches: 2. The CDR3 is 17 amino acids. CDR3 sequence: CASSVGGLAGAQETQYF. The CDR3 DNA reads as TGTGCCAGCAGCGTAGGGGGACTAGCGGGGGCCCAAGAGACCCAGTACTTC.

This clone was seen only once. V usage is TRBV6-6 and J usage is TRBJ2-1; 11 bases are a match to TRBD2. This CDR3 comprises 15 residues. Germline V CDR1 and CDR2: MNHNY, SVGAGI (reference sequence). Losses at the gene ends were 4 bases for V and 2 bases for J; bases not matched to a gene: 1. The DNA of the CDR3 is TGTGCCAGCAGTTTGGGACTAGCGGCCTACAATGAGCAGTTCTTC. Translation gives CASSLGLAAYNEQFF.

This clone was recorded only once. This specimen includes other DNA sequences encoding the same CDR3. The chain uses TRBV7-8 and TRBJ1-6; TRBD1 matches at 7 bases. The CDR3 is 15 residues long. V was clipped by 1 base and J by 6 bases; unmatched bases: 3. The germline V gene has CDR1 SGHVS and CDR2 FQNEAQ. The CDR3 sequence: CASSLDSGGNSPLHF. The CDR3 DNA reads TGTGCCAGCAGCTTAGATTCAGGGGGTAATTCACCCCTCCACTTT.

This rearrangement joins TRBV7-9 to TRBJ1-5, with a tentative D call TRBD1 (5 bases). V was trimmed by 1 base and J by 7 bases, leaving 11 bases between them. This CDR3 region has 14 residues. Germline values: CDR1 SEHNR, CDR2 FQNEAQ (reference sequence). CDR3 sequence (DNA): TGTGCCAGCAGCTTAGAGGGGCTCAAACAGCCCCAGCATTTT. It specifies CASSLEGLKQPQHF.

This sequence joins TRBV6-5 and TRBJ2-7; D is unresolved. The V gene lost 0 bases and the J gene lost 3 bases, with 9 bases spanning the gap. From germline, CDR1 is MNHEY and CDR2 SVGAGI. The CDR3 sequence is 14 residues long. The DNA of the CDR3 is TGTGCCAGCAGTTACTCCCAACAGAGCTACGAGCAGTACTTC. This translates into CASSYSQQSYEQYF.